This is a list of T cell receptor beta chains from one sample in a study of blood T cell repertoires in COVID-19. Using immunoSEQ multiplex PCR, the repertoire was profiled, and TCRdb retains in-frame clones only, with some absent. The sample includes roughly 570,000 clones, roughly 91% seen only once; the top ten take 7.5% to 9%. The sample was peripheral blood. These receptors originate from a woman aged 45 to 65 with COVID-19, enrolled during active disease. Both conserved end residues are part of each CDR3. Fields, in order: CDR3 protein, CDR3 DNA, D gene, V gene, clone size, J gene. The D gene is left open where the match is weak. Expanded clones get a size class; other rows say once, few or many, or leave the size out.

CDR3 protein: CASNLGGYSNQPQHF
CDR3 DNA: TGTGCCAGCAACCTAGGGGGCTATAGCAATCAGCCCCAGCATTTT
D gene: TRBD1
V gene: TRBV2
clone size: -
J gene: TRBJ1-5

CDR3 protein: CASSQGPGITYEQYF
CDR3 DNA: TGCGCCAGCAGCCAAGGACCCGGGATTACCTACGAGCAGTACTTC
D gene: -
V gene: TRBV4-1
clone size: -
J gene: TRBJ2-7

CDR3 protein: CASSVDASGQRSYGYTF
CDR3 DNA: TGTGCCAGCAGCGTTGACGCATCGGGACAGCGAAGCTATGGCTACACCTTC
D gene: TRBD1
V gene: TRBV7-9
clone size: -
J gene: TRBJ1-2

CDR3 protein: CASKQKYGGNEKLFF
CDR3 DNA: TGCGCCAGCAAGCAGAAGTACGGGGGAAATGAAAAACTGTTTTTT
D gene: -
V gene: TRBV4-1
clone size: -
J gene: TRBJ1-4

CDR3 protein: CASIGPTGYGYTF
CDR3 DNA: TGTGCCAGCATCGGCCCGACAGGTTATGGCTACACCTTC
D gene: -
V gene: TRBV28
clone size: -
J gene: TRBJ1-2

CDR3 protein: CASSFGVDTEAFF
CDR3 DNA: TGTGCCAGCAGTTTTGGAGTGGACACTGAAGCTTTCTTT
D gene: -
V gene: TRBV27
clone size: -
J gene: TRBJ1-1

CDR3 protein: CASSSGGAYEQYF
CDR3 DNA: TGTGCCAGCAGCTCCGGGGGGGCCTACGAGCAGTACTTC
D gene: TRBD2
V gene: TRBV11-2
clone size: -
J gene: TRBJ2-7

CDR3 protein: CASSSDPSGSTGELFF
CDR3 DNA: TGTGCCAGCAGCTCCGACCCTAGCGGGAGCACCGGGGAGCTGTTTTTT
D gene: TRBD2
V gene: TRBV5-4
clone size: -
J gene: TRBJ2-2

CDR3 protein: CASSPRDRGYEQYF
CDR3 DNA: TGTGCCAGCAGCCCTCGGGACAGAGGTTACGAGCAGTACTTC
D gene: TRBD1
V gene: TRBV11-3
clone size: -
J gene: TRBJ2-7

CDR3 protein: CASSLSTGAADTQYF
CDR3 DNA: TGCGCCAGCAGCTTGAGTACAGGGGCGGCAGATACGCAGTATTTT
D gene: TRBD1
V gene: TRBV5-1
clone size: -
J gene: TRBJ2-3

CDR3 protein: CASSLLLSGTGELFF
CDR3 DNA: TGTGCCAGCAGCCTGCTGCTATCCGGCACCGGGGAGCTGTTTTTT
D gene: -
V gene: TRBV5-6
clone size: -
J gene: TRBJ2-2

CDR3 protein: CAWSNGHSTDTQYF
CDR3 DNA: TGTGCCTGGAGTAACGGACATAGCACAGATACGCAGTATTTT
D gene: -
V gene: TRBV30
clone size: -
J gene: TRBJ2-3

CDR3 protein: CASSLGFAGVGEQYF
CDR3 DNA: TGTGCCAGCAGCTTGGGATTTGCAGGGGTAGGTGAGCAGTACTTC
D gene: -
V gene: TRBV5-4
clone size: -
J gene: TRBJ2-7

CDR3 protein: CASSQRTGGNEQYF
CDR3 DNA: TGTGCCAGCAGCCAGAGGACAGGGGGCAACGAGCAGTACTTC
D gene: TRBD1
V gene: TRBV3-1/TRBV3-2
clone size: -
J gene: TRBJ2-7

CDR3 protein: CASGMIPGVSGNTIYF
CDR3 DNA: TGTGCCAGCGGCATGATACCAGGGGTATCCGGAAACACCATATATTTT
D gene: -
V gene: TRBV2
clone size: -
J gene: TRBJ1-3

CDR3 protein: CASSASGTEAFF
CDR3 DNA: TGTGCCAGCAGTGCCTCGGGAACTGAAGCTTTCTTT
D gene: -
V gene: TRBV2
clone size: -
J gene: TRBJ1-1

CDR3 protein: CASSPQRGARGYTF
CDR3 DNA: TGTGCCAGCAGCCCTCAACGGGGGGCGCGGGGCTACACCTTC
D gene: -
V gene: TRBV5-4
clone size: -
J gene: TRBJ1-2

CDR3 protein: CASSFGGGKEAFF
CDR3 DNA: TGCGCCAGCAGCTTTGGCGGTGGAAAGGAAGCTTTCTTT
D gene: -
V gene: TRBV5-1
clone size: -
J gene: TRBJ1-1

CDR3 protein: CASSLVQGGLAGGYTF
CDR3 DNA: TGTGCCAGCAGCTTGGTCCAGGGAGGGTTGGCCGGGGGCTACACCTTC
D gene: -
V gene: TRBV5-4
clone size: -
J gene: TRBJ1-2

CDR3 protein: CASSLGTGEIGIQYF
CDR3 DNA: TGTGCCAGCAGCTTGGGGACAGGGGAGATCGGCATTCAGTACTTC
D gene: TRBD1
V gene: TRBV5-6
clone size: once
J gene: TRBJ2-4

CDR3 protein: CASSLSGGYGYTF
CDR3 DNA: TGTGCCAGCAGTTTATCAGGGGGATATGGCTACACCTTC
D gene: -
V gene: TRBV27
clone size: -
J gene: TRBJ1-2

CDR3 protein: CASSPTHGVVPNSPLHF
CDR3 DNA: TGTGCCAGCAGCCCGACCCACGGGGTGGTGCCTAATTCACCCCTCCACTTT
D gene: -
V gene: TRBV27
clone size: -
J gene: TRBJ1-6

CDR3 protein: CASSPQLTGKKDTQYF
CDR3 DNA: TGCGCCAGCAGCCCCCAGTTGACAGGGAAAAAAGATACGCAGTATTTT
D gene: TRBD1
V gene: TRBV5-1
clone size: -
J gene: TRBJ2-3

CDR3 protein: CASSNSGSYEKLFF
CDR3 DNA: TGTGCCAGCAGCAACTCAGGGTCATACGAAAAACTGTTTTTT
D gene: -
V gene: TRBV13
clone size: -
J gene: TRBJ1-4

CDR3 protein: CASSQGAGVSGNTIYF
CDR3 DNA: TGCGCCAGCAGCCAAGGAGCGGGAGTCTCTGGAAACACCATATATTTT
D gene: -
V gene: TRBV4-1
clone size: -
J gene: TRBJ1-3

CDR3 protein: CASSLAEVSGNTIYF
CDR3 DNA: TGTGCCAGCAGCTTAGCGGAGGTCTCTGGAAACACCATATATTTT
D gene: -
V gene: TRBV7-6
clone size: once
J gene: TRBJ1-3

CDR3 protein: CASRRNTEAFF
CDR3 DNA: TGTGCCAGCAGGAGGAACACTGAAGCTTTCTTT
D gene: -
V gene: TRBV6-5
clone size: -
J gene: TRBJ1-1

CDR3 protein: CASSLLQGLTRANTIYF
CDR3 DNA: TGTGCCAGCAGTTTATTGCAGGGCCTAACTCGAGCAAACACCATATATTTT
D gene: -
V gene: TRBV28
clone size: -
J gene: TRBJ1-3

CDR3 protein: CATSSAFAGGYTF
CDR3 DNA: TGTGCCACCAGCAGTGCCTTCGCGGGGGGCTACACCTTC
D gene: -
V gene: TRBV15
clone size: -
J gene: TRBJ1-2

CDR3 protein: CASSLGQIYGYTF
CDR3 DNA: TGTGCCAGCAGTTTGGGACAGATCTATGGCTACACCTTC
D gene: TRBD1
V gene: TRBV5-4
clone size: -
J gene: TRBJ1-2

CDR3 protein: CASSPDSSSYEQYF
CDR3 DNA: TGTGCCAGTAGTCCCGACAGCTCCTCCTACGAGCAGTACTTC
D gene: -
V gene: TRBV19
clone size: -
J gene: TRBJ2-7

CDR3 protein: CSARDTEAFF
CDR3 DNA: TGCAGCGCCCGGGACACTGAAGCTTTCTTT
D gene: -
V gene: TRBV29-1
clone size: -
J gene: TRBJ1-1

CDR3 protein: CASSEPTAANEKLFF
CDR3 DNA: TGTGCCAGCAGTGAGCCCACAGCCGCTAATGAAAAACTGTTTTTT
D gene: -
V gene: TRBV6-1
clone size: -
J gene: TRBJ1-4

CDR3 protein: CAWSGGQGKETQYF
CDR3 DNA: TGTGCCTGGAGTGGTGGGCAGGGGAAAGAGACCCAGTACTTC
D gene: -
V gene: TRBV30
clone size: -
J gene: TRBJ2-5

CDR3 protein: CASSQGGGRVNYGYTF
CDR3 DNA: TGCGCCAGCAGCCAAGGGGGGGGTCGGGTCAACTATGGCTACACCTTC
D gene: -
V gene: TRBV4-1
clone size: -
J gene: TRBJ1-2